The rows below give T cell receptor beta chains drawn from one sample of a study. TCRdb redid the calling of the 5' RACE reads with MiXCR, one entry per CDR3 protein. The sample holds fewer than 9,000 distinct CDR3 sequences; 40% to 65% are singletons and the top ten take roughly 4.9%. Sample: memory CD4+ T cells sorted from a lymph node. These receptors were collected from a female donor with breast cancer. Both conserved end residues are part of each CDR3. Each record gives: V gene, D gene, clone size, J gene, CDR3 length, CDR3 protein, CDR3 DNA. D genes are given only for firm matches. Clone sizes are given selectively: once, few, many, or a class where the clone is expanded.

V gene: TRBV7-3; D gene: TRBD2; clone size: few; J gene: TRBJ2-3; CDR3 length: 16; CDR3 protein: CASSLDAGDGTDTQYF; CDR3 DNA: TGTGCCAGCAGCTTAGATGCGGGGGATGGCACAGATACGCAGTATTTT
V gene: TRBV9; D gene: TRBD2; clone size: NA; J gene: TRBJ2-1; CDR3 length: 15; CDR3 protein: CASSAPAGGFDEQFF; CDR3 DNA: TGTGCCAGCAGCGCACCAGCGGGGGGTTTCGATGAGCAGTTCTTC
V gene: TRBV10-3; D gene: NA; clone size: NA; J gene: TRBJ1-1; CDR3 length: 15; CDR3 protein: CAISDPSGANTEAFF; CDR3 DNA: TGTGCCATCAGTGACCCCTCCGGGGCTAACACTGAAGCTTTCTTT
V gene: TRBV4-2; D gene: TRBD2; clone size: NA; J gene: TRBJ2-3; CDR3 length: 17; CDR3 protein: CASSQGTSGRGTDTQYF; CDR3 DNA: TGTGCCAGCAGCCAGGGAACTAGCGGGAGGGGCACAGATACGCAGTATTTT
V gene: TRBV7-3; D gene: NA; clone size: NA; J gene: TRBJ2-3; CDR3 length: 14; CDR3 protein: CASSLMGRADTQYF; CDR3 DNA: TGTGCCAGCAGCTTAATGGGCAGAGCAGATACGCAGTATTTT
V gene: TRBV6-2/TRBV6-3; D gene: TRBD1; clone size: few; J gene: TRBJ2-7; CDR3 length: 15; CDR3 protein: CASSDQGQGNYEQYF; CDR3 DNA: TGTGCCAGCAGTGACCAGGGACAGGGAAACTACGAGCAGTACTTC
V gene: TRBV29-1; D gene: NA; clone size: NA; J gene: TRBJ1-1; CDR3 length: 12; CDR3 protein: CSVAGWGTEAFF; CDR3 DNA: TGCAGCGTTGCAGGGTGGGGCACTGAAGCTTTCTTT
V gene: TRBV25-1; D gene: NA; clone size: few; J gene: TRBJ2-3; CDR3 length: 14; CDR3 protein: CASSAKIGTDTQYF; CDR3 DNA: TGTGCCAGCAGTGCTAAAATTGGCACAGATACGCAGTATTTT
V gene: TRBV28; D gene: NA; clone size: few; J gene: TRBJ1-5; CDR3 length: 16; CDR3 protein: CASTTVGGGSNQPQHF; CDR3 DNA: TGTGCCAGCACCACTGTAGGAGGGGGTAGCAATCAGCCCCAGCATTTT
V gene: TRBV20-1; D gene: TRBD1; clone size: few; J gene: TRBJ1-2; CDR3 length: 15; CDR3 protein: CSARLDDRGNYGYTF; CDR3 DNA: TGCAGTGCTAGACTAGATGACAGGGGCAACTATGGCTACACCTTC
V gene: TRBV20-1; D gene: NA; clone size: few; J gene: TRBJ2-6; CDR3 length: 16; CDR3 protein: CSARGSNRPGANVLTF; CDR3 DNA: TGCAGTGCTAGAGGGTCGAACAGGCCTGGGGCCAACGTCCTGACTTTC
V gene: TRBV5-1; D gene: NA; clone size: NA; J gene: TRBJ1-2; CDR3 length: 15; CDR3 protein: CASSFLQGDNYGYTF; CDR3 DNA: TGCGCCAGCAGCTTTCTGCAGGGTGATAACTATGGCTACACCTTC
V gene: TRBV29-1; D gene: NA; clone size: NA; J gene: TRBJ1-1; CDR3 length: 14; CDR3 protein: CSAKLAPGDTEAFF; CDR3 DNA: TGCAGCGCCAAATTGGCCCCCGGGGACACTGAAGCTTTCTTT
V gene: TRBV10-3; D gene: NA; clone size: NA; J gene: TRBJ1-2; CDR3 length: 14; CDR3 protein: CAITQGGVNYGYTF; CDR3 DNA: TGTGCCATCACCCAGGGCGGCGTAAACTATGGCTACACCTTC
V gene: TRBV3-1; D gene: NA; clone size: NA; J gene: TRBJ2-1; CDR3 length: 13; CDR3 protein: CASSQGANNEQFF; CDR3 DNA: TGTGCCAGCAGCCAGGGAGCCAACAATGAGCAGTTCTTC
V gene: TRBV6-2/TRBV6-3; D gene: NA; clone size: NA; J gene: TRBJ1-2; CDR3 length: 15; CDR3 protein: CASRPPGVSNYGYTF; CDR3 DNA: TGTGCCAGCAGACCTCCAGGGGTCTCTAACTATGGCTACACCTTC
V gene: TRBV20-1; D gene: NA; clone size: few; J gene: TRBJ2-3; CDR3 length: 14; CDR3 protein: CSAKLLASTDTQYF; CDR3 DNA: TGCAGTGCTAAGCTGCTAGCGAGCACAGATACGCAGTATTTT
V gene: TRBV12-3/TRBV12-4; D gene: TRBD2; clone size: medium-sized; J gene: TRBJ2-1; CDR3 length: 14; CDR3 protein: CASRRTSGGNEQFF; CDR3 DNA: TGTGCCAGCAGACGGACTAGCGGGGGGAATGAGCAGTTCTTC
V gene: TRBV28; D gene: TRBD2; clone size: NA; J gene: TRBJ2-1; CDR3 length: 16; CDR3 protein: CASSSLTGGSYNEQFF; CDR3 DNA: TGTGCCAGCAGTTCACTTACGGGGGGTTCCTACAATGAGCAGTTCTTC
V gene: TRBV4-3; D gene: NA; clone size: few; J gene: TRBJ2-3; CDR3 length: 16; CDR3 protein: CASSQSLGRSTDTQYF; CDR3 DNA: TGCGCCAGCAGCCAGAGCTTGGGGCGGAGCACAGATACGCAGTATTTT
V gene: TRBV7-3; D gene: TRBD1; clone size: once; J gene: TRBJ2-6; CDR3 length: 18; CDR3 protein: CASSLAGQGASGANVLTF; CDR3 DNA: TGTGCCAGCAGCTTAGCCGGACAGGGTGCCTCTGGGGCCAACGTCCTGACTTTC
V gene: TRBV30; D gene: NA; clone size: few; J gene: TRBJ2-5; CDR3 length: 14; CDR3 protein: CAWSWWERQETQYF; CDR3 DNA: TGTGCCTGGAGTTGGTGGGAACGGCAAGAGACCCAGTACTTC
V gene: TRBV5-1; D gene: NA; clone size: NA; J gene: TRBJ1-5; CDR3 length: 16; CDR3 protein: CASSLGMSRDNQPQHF; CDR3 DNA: TGCGCCAGCAGCCTAGGCATGAGCCGGGACAATCAGCCCCAGCATTTT
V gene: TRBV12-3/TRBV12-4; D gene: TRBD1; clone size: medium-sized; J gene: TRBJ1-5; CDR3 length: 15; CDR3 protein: CASSPGTGYNQPQHF; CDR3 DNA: TGTGCCAGCAGTCCTGGGACAGGGTACAATCAGCCCCAGCATTTT
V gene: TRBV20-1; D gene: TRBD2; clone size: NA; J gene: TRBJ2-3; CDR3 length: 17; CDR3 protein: CSAGGLAGGPGGDTQYF; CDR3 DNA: TGCAGTGCTGGAGGACTAGCGGGAGGGCCCGGGGGAGATACGCAGTATTTT
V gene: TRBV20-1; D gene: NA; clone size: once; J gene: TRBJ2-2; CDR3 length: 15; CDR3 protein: CSAREMGPHTGELFF; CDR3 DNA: TGCAGTGCTAGAGAAATGGGACCTCACACCGGGGAGCTGTTTTTT
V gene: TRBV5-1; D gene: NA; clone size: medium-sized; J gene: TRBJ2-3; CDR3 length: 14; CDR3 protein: CASSSGTSTDTQYF; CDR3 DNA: TGCGCCAGCAGCTCCGGGACTAGCACAGATACGCAGTATTTT
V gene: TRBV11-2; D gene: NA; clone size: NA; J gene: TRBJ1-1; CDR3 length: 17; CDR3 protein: CASSFPPDGVKNTEAFF; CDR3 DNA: TGTGCCAGCAGCTTTCCTCCGGACGGGGTAAAGAACACTGAAGCTTTCTTT
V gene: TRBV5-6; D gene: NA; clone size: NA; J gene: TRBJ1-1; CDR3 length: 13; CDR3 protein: CASSPYYSPEAFF; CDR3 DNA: TGTGCCAGCAGCCCGTATTATTCTCCTGAAGCTTTCTTT
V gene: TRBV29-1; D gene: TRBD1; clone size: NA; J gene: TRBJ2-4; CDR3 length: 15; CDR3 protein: CSVEGAVGAKNIQYF; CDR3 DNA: TGCAGCGTCGAGGGGGCGGTAGGGGCCAAAAACATTCAGTACTTC
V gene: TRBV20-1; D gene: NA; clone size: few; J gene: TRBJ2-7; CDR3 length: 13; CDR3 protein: CSARDSRTYEQYF; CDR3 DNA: TGCAGTGCGCGTGACAGTCGTACCTACGAGCAGTACTTC
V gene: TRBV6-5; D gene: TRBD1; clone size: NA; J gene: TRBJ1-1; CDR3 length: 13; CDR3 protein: CASSYRDRAEAFF; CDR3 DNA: TGTGCCAGCAGTTATCGGGACAGGGCTGAAGCTTTCTTT
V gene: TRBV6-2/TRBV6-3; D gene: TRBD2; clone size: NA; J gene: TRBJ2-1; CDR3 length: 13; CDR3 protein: CASVLAGNNEQLF; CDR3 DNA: TGTGCCAGCGTCCTAGCGGGAAACAATGAGCAGCTCTTC
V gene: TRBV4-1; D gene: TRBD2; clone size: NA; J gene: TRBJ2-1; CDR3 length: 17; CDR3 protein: CASSQAATSGGGNEQFF; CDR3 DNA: TGCGCCAGCAGCCAAGCGGCGACTAGCGGGGGGGGCAATGAGCAGTTCTTC
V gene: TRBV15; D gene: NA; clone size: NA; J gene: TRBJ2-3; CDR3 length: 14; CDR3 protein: CATSRRDGTDTQYF; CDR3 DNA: TGTGCCACCAGCCGAAGAGACGGCACAGATACGCAGTATTTT
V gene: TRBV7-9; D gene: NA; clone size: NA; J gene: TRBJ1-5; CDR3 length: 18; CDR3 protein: CASSRTPIIAGSTDTQHF; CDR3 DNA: TGTGCCAGCAGCCGTACGCCCATCATAGCGGGGAGCACAGATACGCAGCATTTT
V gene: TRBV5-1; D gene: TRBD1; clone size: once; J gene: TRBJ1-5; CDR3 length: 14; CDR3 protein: CASSLGTGGQPQHF; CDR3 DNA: TGCGCCAGCAGCTTGGGGACAGGAGGCCAGCCCCAGCATTTT
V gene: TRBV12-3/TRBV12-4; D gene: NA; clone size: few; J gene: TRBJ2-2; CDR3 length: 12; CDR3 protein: CASREGRGELFF; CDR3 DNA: TGTGCCAGCAGGGAAGGGCGCGGGGAGCTGTTTTTT
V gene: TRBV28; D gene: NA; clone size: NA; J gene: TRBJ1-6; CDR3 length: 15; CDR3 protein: CASSPRGLINSPLHF; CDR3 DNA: TGTGCCAGCAGCCCCCGGGGACTAATCAATTCACCCCTCCACTTT
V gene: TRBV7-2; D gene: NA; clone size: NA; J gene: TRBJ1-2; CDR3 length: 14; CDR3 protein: CASSLDLIDVGYTF; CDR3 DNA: TGTGCCAGCAGCTTAGACCTCATTGACGTGGGCTACACCTTC
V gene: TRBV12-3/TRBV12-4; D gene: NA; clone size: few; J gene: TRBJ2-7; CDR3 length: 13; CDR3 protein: CASSFRQTNEQYF; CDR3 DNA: TGTGCCAGCAGTTTCCGACAAACCAACGAGCAGTACTTC
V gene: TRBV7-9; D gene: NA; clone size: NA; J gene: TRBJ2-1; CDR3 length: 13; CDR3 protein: CASSLNFNNEQFF; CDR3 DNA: TGTGCCAGCAGCTTAAATTTTAACAATGAGCAGTTCTTC
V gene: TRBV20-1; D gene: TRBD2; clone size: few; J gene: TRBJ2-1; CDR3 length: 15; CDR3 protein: CSASSGLADYNEQFF; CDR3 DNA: TGCAGTGCTAGTTCGGGACTAGCGGATTACAATGAGCAGTTCTTC
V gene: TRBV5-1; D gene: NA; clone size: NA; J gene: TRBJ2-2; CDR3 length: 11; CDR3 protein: CASSYAVELFF; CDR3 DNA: TGCGCCAGCAGCTACGCCGTGGAGCTGTTTTTT
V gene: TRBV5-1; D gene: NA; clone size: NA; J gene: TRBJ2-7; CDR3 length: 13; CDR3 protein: CASSPTGNYEQYF; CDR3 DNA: TGCGCCAGCAGCCCCACTGGAAACTACGAGCAGTACTTC